The clone carrying this TCR beta chain showed up just once. Antigen specificity is unknown. The data were obtained in a study of cytomegalovirus exposure and HLA in healthy donors. Overall study results and limits: Reports showed the classifier diagnosing cytomegalovirus status with high specificity and sensitivity.

V gave up 5 bases and J gave up 5 bases, with 11 bases separating them. Per the germline V gene, CDR1 is SGHDN and CDR2 is FVKESK. This CDR3 region has 13 residues. The PCR had 60 Vbeta and 13 Jbeta primers. Assay used: immunoSEQ multiplex PCR; TCRdb lists only in-frame clones, some missing. The profile shows 210,000 or so clones, approximately 82% of them singletons. Specimen: PBMCs. The TCR sequence derives from a man in his late teens or twenties in good health and CMV-seronegative. The gene calls are TRBV14 and TRBJ2-3, with D unclear. CDR3 sequence (DNA): TGTGCCAGCAGCTTTTCTTCGGGAGATACGCAGTATTTT. This encodes CASSFSSGDTQYF.